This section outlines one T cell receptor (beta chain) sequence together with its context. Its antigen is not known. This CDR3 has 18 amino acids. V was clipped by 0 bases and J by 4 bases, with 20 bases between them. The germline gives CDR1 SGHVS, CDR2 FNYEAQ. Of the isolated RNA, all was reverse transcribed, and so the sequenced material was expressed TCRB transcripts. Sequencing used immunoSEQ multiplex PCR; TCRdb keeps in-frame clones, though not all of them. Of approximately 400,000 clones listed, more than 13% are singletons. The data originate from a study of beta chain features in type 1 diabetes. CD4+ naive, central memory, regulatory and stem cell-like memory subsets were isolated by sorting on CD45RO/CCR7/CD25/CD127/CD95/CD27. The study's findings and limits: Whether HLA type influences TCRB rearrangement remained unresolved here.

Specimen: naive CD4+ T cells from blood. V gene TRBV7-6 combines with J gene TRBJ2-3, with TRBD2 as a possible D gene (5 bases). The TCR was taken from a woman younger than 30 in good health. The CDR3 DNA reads TGTGCCAGCAGCTTAGCCGGTGTCCTTAAGAGGGCCCCAGATACGCAGTATTTT. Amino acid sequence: CASSLAGVLKRAPDTQYF.